A selection of T cell receptor beta chains follows, all from one sample in a study of T cell repertoires in cytomegalovirus infection. TCRdb reprocessed the reads via MiXCR and lists one record per CDR3 protein. This table holds roughly 700,000 distinct CDR3 sequences, approximately 33% found once. These receptors' targets are unknown. The input for sequencing was cultured PBMCs, taken from culture after CMV antigen stimulation. Receptors were obtained from a human donor in good health (CMV status not recorded). Some clones in this sample may be carry-over from other donors' samples. The CDR3 runs from the conserved cysteine through the conserved F or W. A D gene is named only where the DNA matches it firmly. Only some rows state a clone size, as once, few, many or a class for expanded clones.

TGCGCCAGCAGCCTTGGACTTGACTCCTACAATGAGCAGTTCTTC	CASSLGLDSYNEQFF	.	few	TRBV4-3	TRBJ2-1
TGTGCCAGCAGTCCGACCCAACAGGGACCAAAGTACGAGCAGTACTTC	CASSPTQQGPKYEQYF	.	few	TRBV27	TRBJ2-7
TGTGCCAGCAGCTTAGCGGACCTACGCCATAGGACCCAGTACTTC	CASSLADLRHRTQYF	.	once	TRBV7-6	TRBJ2-5
TGTGCCAGTAGTATCGGTAGCCTGGCCAATGAGCAGTTCTTC	CASSIGSLANEQFF	.	.	TRBV19	TRBJ2-1
TGTGCCAGCAGCCGGACGGGTGCCCTCTCCTACGAGCAGTACTTC	CASSRTGALSYEQYF	.	.	TRBV6-2/TRBV6-3	TRBJ2-7
TGTGCCAGCAGTGTGGATCACGAGGCTCAGACCCAGTACTTC	CASSVDHEAQTQYF	.	few	TRBV2	TRBJ2-5
TGTGCCAGCAGTTTCTCCAAGGACAGTCCCGATCAGCCCCAGCATTTT	CASSFSKDSPDQPQHF	.	.	TRBV12-3/TRBV12-4	TRBJ1-5
TGTGCCAGCGGAATGCGGGGGCAGTACTTC	CASGMRGQYF	.	few	TRBV6-2/TRBV6-3	TRBJ2-7
TGTGCCAGCAGCTCCCTAGCGGGGGCCTCCTACAATGAGCAGTTCTTC	CASSSLAGASYNEQFF	TRBD2	few	TRBV7-8	TRBJ2-1
TGTGCCAGCAGCTTAGGGGGACAGCTATTTAACTATGGCTACACCTTC	CASSLGGQLFNYGYTF	TRBD1	.	TRBV7-6	TRBJ1-2
TGTGCTAGTGGTACCGGGACAGGGGGCGCATCCAATGAGCAGTTCTTC	CASGTGTGGASNEQFF	TRBD1	few	TRBV12-5	TRBJ2-1
TGTGCCAGCAGCCAAGATTGGGGGGGCCGGAATGAGCAGTTCTTC	CASSQDWGGRNEQFF	.	few	TRBV4-2	TRBJ2-1
TGTGCCAGCAGCTTGAGTGGGAATAGGAATGAGCAGTTCTTC	CASSLSGNRNEQFF	.	.	TRBV7-2	TRBJ2-1
TGTGCCAGCAGCTTAGGGATGACTAGCGGGACTGGCCCAGATACGCAGTATTTT	CASSLGMTSGTGPDTQYF	TRBD2	.	TRBV7-4	TRBJ2-3
TGTGCCAGCAGCCAAGGGGGAGCGGGGGACATGCAAGAGACCCAGTACTTC	CASSQGGAGDMQETQYF	TRBD2	.	TRBV4-2	TRBJ2-5
TGTGCCAGCAGTTTAACGGTGGGCCTTCGGGAAGCTTTCTTT	CASSLTVGLREAFF	.	.	TRBV27	TRBJ1-1
TGTGCCAGCAGTGAAGCGCTAGGGCAGGGGGCGAACAATGAGCAGTTCTTC	CASSEALGQGANNEQFF	TRBD1	few	TRBV6-1	TRBJ2-1
TGTGCCAGCAGCCGCGGATCTAATGAAAAACTGTTTTTT	CASSRGSNEKLFF	.	many	TRBV12-3/TRBV12-4	TRBJ1-4
TGTGCCAGTAGTATTGTCCAGGGTTACACCGGGGAGCTGTTTTTT	CASSIVQGYTGELFF	.	.	TRBV19	TRBJ2-2
TGTGCCAGCAGCTACACGGGACAGGGGGGCTTTGAGACCCAGTACTTC	CASSYTGQGGFETQYF	TRBD1	.	TRBV7-6	TRBJ2-5
TGTGCCAGCAGCTTAACCCGCGGCAGGGGAAGCACTGAAGCTTTCTTT	CASSLTRGRGSTEAFF	.	few	TRBV7-2	TRBJ1-1
TGTGCCAGCCACCAGATAGCGGGGGGATTAGATACGCAGTATTTT	CASHQIAGGLDTQYF	TRBD2	.	TRBV6-1	TRBJ2-3
TGCAGTGCCCGACTACTAGCGGGGACCCACAATGAGCAGTTCTTC	CSARLLAGTHNEQFF	TRBD2	.	TRBV20-1	TRBJ2-1
TGTGCCGGATTAACGCGGGGAACAGATACGCAGTATTTT	CAGLTRGTDTQYF	.	.	TRBV5-8	TRBJ2-3
TGTGCCAGCAGTGCGGACTTCCCCTTTGGCTCTGGGGCCAACGTCCTGACTTTC	CASSADFPFGSGANVLTF	.	few	TRBV12-3/TRBV12-4	TRBJ2-6
TGTGCCACCCGGGAGGTGGATTACTATGGCTACACCTTC	CATREVDYYGYTF	.	few	TRBV6-1	TRBJ1-2
TGCAGTGCTGCTTCCCGCTGGGAATACAACAATGAGCAGTTCTTC	CSAASRWEYNNEQFF	.	.	TRBV20-1	TRBJ2-1